A selection of T cell receptor beta chains follows, all from one sample in a study of blood T cell repertoires in COVID-19. This table comes from immunoSEQ multiplex PCR, and its TCRdb copy is limited to in-frame clones, with some not included. The sample lists approximately 190,000 clones, over 80% seen once, with 5.5% to 7.5% in the top ten. The sample consisted of peripheral blood. The source of these receptors is a middle-aged woman with acute or convalescent COVID-19. The CDR3 runs from the conserved cysteine through the conserved F or W. A D gene is named only where the DNA matches it firmly. Clone sizes are given selectively: once, few, many, or a class where the clone is expanded.

>TRBJ1-2|-|TRBV18|-
TGTGCCAGCTCATCTGGCGGCTCGTATGGCTACACCTTC
CASSSGGSYGYTF
>TRBJ2-7|-|TRBV9|-
TGTGCCAGCAGCGTAAGCGGAAATACCTACGAGCAGTACTTC
CASSVSGNTYEQYF
>TRBJ2-7|-|TRBV6-5|TRBD2
TGTGCCAGCAGCCACTCGCGGACTAGTGTCTACGAGCAGTACTTC
CASSHSRTSVYEQYF
>TRBJ1-2|-|TRBV30|TRBD1
TGTGCCGTCAACCCCGGGACAGGGATAGGCTATGGCTACACCTTC
CAVNPGTGIGYGYTF
>TRBJ1-1|-|TRBV5-1|TRBD1
TGCGCCAGCAGCTTGGGGGGGACAGGAACGATGAACACTGAAGCTTTCTTT
CASSLGGTGTMNTEAFF
>TRBJ1-2|-|TRBV2|-
TGTGCCAGCAGAAACAGCCCTAACTATGGCTACACCTTC
CASRNSPNYGYTF
>TRBJ1-3|-|TRBV21-1|-
TGTGCCAGCGATTCACAGGGGGTGGACGGAAACACCATATATTTT
CASDSQGVDGNTIYF
>TRBJ1-5|-|TRBV27|TRBD1
TGTGCCAGCAGTCCACAGGGGGCCTCCCTCGGGCATCAGCCCCAGCATTTT
CASSPQGASLGHQPQHF
>TRBJ2-1|few|TRBV19|-
TGTGCCAGTAGTATAGTTAGAGGCTCCTACAATGAGCAGTTCTTC
CASSIVRGSYNEQFF
>TRBJ2-5|-|TRBV5-4|-
TGTGCCAGCAGCCTGGGAGGAGCGGTACAAGAGACCCAGTACTTC
CASSLGGAVQETQYF
>TRBJ2-3|-|TRBV25-1|-
TGTGCCAGCAGTGAATATGTGAGATCTAGCACAGATACGCAGTATTTT
CASSEYVRSSTDTQYF
>TRBJ2-1|-|TRBV27|TRBD2
TGTGCCAGCAGTTTAACGGGAGGGCCCGGGGGGCCCTACAATGAGCAGTTCTTC
CASSLTGGPGGPYNEQFF
>TRBJ2-1|once|TRBV29-1|-
TGCAGCGTTCGGGAGAACCCCTACAATGAGCAGTTCTTC
CSVRENPYNEQFF
>TRBJ2-7|once|TRBV19|TRBD1
TGTGCCAGTAGTCCGCCGGACAGGCCCTACGAGCAGTACTTC
CASSPPDRPYEQYF
>TRBJ2-1|once|TRBV19|-
TGTGCCAGTAGTATAGGTAGCCACAATGAGCAGTTCTTC
CASSIGSHNEQFF
>TRBJ1-5|-|TRBV27|TRBD1
TGTGCCAGCAGTCCCTCGACAGGGGAAAAGAGTCAGCCCCAGCATTTT
CASSPSTGEKSQPQHF
>TRBJ2-5|-|TRBV10-3|-
TGTGCCATCAGAGAGAGACAGAGTGCGGAGACCCAGTACTTC
CAIRERQSAETQYF
>TRBJ1-2|-|TRBV10-3|TRBD1
TGTGCCATCAGGAGACAGGGTGACGGCCCGCCCGTCTTC
CAIRRQGDGPPVF
>TRBJ2-7|-|TRBV7-2|TRBD1
TGTGCCAGCAGACGGACAGGAGACTACGAGCAGTACTTC
CASRRTGDYEQYF
>TRBJ2-7|-|TRBV19|-
TGTGCCAGTAGTATGTCCCCCCAGGGTTCCTACGAGCAGTACTTC
CASSMSPQGSYEQYF
>TRBJ1-2|-|TRBV14|-
TGTGCCAGCAGCCTCGTTTACGGCTATGGCTACACCTTC
CASSLVYGYGYTF
>TRBJ1-3|-|TRBV6-5|-
TGTGCCAGCAGAATTCTGTCTGGAAACACCATATATTTT
CASRILSGNTIYF
>TRBJ2-6|-|TRBV5-1|-
TGCGCCAGCAGCTTGACGCCCTGGCCTGGGGCCAACGTCCTGACTTTC
CASSLTPWPGANVLTF
>TRBJ2-2|-|TRBV6-5|TRBD1
TGTGCCAGCAGTTGGACAGGGGTCACCGGGGAGCTGTTTTTT
CASSWTGVTGELFF
>TRBJ2-7|-|TRBV5-1|TRBD1
TGCGCCAGCAGCCTGGACAGGAGCCTCTACGAGCAGCACTTC
CASSLDRSLYEQHF
>TRBJ2-2|-|TRBV28|TRBD1
TGTGCCAGCAGACCAGGGGGCACCGGGGAGCTGTTTTTT
CASRPGGTGELFF
>TRBJ2-7|once|TRBV30|-
TGTGCCTGGCAAGGGGGACAACACTACGAGCAGTACTTC
CAWQGGQHYEQYF
>TRBJ2-5|-|TRBV2|TRBD2
TGTGCCAGCAGGGGACTAGCGGGTAAAAGCCAAGAGACCCAGTACTTC
CASRGLAGKSQETQYF
>TRBJ1-3|-|TRBV5-6|-
TGTGCCAGCAGCTTGGCCGACAGGACTGGAAACACCATATATTTT
CASSLADRTGNTIYF
>TRBJ2-3|-|TRBV21-1|-
TGTGCCAGCAACCCCCCAACCCGGCAGGGGGCCGGCACAGATACGCAGTATTTT
CASNPPTRQGAGTDTQYF
>TRBJ1-2|-|TRBV30|TRBD1
TGTGCCTGCGGGACAGGGTATGGCTACACCTTC
CACGTGYGYTF
>TRBJ2-3|-|TRBV6-5|TRBD2
TGTGCCAGCAGTTTAAGCGGGGGCAGCACAGATACGCAGTATTTT
CASSLSGGSTDTQYF
>TRBJ1-5|once|TRBV7-8|TRBD1
TGTGCCAGCAGCTTAAGGGCAGGGGGCTATAATGGCAATCAGCCCCAGCATTTT
CASSLRAGGYNGNQPQHF
>TRBJ2-7|-|TRBV6-6|TRBD2
TGTGCCAGCAGGGGGACTAGCGGGATAACCTACGAGCAGTACTTC
CASRGTSGITYEQYF
>TRBJ2-5|-|TRBV5-1|TRBD2
TGCGCCAGCAGCTTGGACGCTAGCGGGGGCGAGACCCAGTACTTC
CASSLDASGGETQYF
>TRBJ2-7|-|TRBV10-2|-
TGCGCCAGCCGGATCACTACCAGCTCCTACGAGCAGTACTTC
CASRITTSSYEQYF
>TRBJ2-3|-|TRBV2|TRBD2
TGTGCCAGCGGCCGAGCGGGGGGCTGGGATACGCAGTATTTT
CASGRAGGWDTQYF
>TRBJ2-2|-|TRBV7-9|TRBD2
TGTGCCAGCAGCTTATTAGCGGGAGTCAACACCGGGGAGCTGTTTTTT
CASSLLAGVNTGELFF
>TRBJ2-3|-|TRBV5-8|TRBD2
TGTGCCAGCAGCTTTAGCGGGGGATCTACAGATACGCAGTATTTT
CASSFSGGSTDTQYF
>TRBJ2-1|once|TRBV25-1|-
TGTGCCAGCAGTGATGCACTAGGGCAGGGGTCCTACAATGAGCAGTTCTTC
CASSDALGQGSYNEQFF